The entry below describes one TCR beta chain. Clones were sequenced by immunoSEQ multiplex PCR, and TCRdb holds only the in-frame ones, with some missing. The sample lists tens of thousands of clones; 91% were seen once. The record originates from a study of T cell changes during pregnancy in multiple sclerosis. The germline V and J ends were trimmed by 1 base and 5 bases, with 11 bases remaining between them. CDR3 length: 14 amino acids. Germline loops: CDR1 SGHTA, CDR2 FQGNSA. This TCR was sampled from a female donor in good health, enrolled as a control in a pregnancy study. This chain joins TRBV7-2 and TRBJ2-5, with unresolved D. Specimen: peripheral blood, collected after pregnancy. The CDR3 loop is CASSLVLLSETQYF. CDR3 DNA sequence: TGTGCCAGCAGCTTAGTGTTGTTGTCGGAGACCCAGTACTTC.